This T cell receptor beta chain was documented in a study of naive and memory T cell subsets. Two oligonucleotides, mixed equimolar, formed the beta constant-region primer covering TRBC1 and TRBC2. One entry per CDR3 protein results from TCRdb running MiXCR on the UMI-ligation and nested PCR reads. Of around 160,000 distinct CDR3 sequences listed, approximately 15% are singletons. Study results and limitations: Gini index rose across naive, CM, EM and EMRA in CD4 and CD8.

Comment on this clonotype: Its matching antigen is unknown.

After the first PCR, alpha and beta chain libraries were processed separately. Sequenced input: naive CD4+ T cells from blood. This clonotype was obtained from a human donor in good health.

CDR3 protein: CASNSLVGLAVNEQFF. CDR3 sequence (DNA): TGTGCCAGCAACTCCCTTGTGGGACTAGCGGTCAATGAGCAGTTCTTC. The chain recombines TRBV7-2 with TRBJ2-1; 11 nucleotides line up with TRBD2. The CDR3 spans 16 residues. From germline, CDR1 is SGHTA and CDR2 FQGNSA. J gave up 6 bases and V 7 bases, and 11 bases lay outside the gene matches.